The source of this T cell receptor beta chain is a study of PD-1 blockade in classical Hodgkin lymphoma. Study summary: Patients were administered nivolumab (3 mg/kg intravenously) every 2 weeks. Study-level findings and limits: CD4+ TCR diversity, unlike CD8+, climbed significantly by C4D1. Newly diagnosed patients reportedly had lower baseline TCR diversity than healthy donors.

Only a few counts were recorded for this clone. Its target is unknown. Exposure to brentuximab vedotin varied, and each patient had relapsed following autologous stem cell transplantation. Using immunoSEQ multiplex PCR, the repertoire was profiled, and TCRdb retains in-frame clones only, with some absent. The sample consists of around 43,000 clones, 78% of them appearing once. The CDR3 runs to 16 residues. Germline V gene data show CDR1 as LNHNV and CDR2 as YYDKDF (reference sequence). Trimming stripped 5 bases from V and 8 bases from J, with 24 bases between. The sample consisted of peripheral blood mononuclear cells (PBMCs), taken at baseline. The rearrangement uses TRBV15 and TRBJ1-2; possibly TRBD1 for D (5 bases). The clonotype originates from a human donor with classical Hodgkin lymphoma. The chain's CDR3 is CATSEPGDYSGGGYTF. In DNA form, the CDR3 reads TGTGCCACCAGCGAACCGGGGGACTATTCCGGGGGGGGCTACACCTTC.